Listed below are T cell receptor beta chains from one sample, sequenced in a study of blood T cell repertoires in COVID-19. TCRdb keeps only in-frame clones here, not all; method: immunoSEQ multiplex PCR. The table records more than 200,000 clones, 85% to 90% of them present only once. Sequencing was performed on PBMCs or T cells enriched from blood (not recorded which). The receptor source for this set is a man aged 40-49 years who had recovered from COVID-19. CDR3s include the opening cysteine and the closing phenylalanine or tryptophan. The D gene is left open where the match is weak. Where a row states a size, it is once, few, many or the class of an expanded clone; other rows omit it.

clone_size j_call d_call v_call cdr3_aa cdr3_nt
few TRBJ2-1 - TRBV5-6 CASSLVGANEQFF TGTGCCAGCAGCTTGGTGGGGGCAAATGAGCAGTTCTTC
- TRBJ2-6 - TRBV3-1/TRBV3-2 CASSQEGRAGANVLTF TGTGCCAGCAGCCAAGAGGGCAGGGCTGGGGCCAACGTCCTGACTTTC
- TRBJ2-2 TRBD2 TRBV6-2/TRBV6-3 CASSNSGPNTGELFF TGTGCCAGCAGTAATAGCGGGCCTAACACCGGGGAGCTGTTTTTT
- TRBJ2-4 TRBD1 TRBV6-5 CASSPGQGARIQYF TGTGCCAGCAGCCCGGGACAGGGGGCACGGATTCAGTACTTC
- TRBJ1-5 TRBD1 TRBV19 CASSSLGQDTQPQHF TGTGCCAGTAGTTCGCTAGGACAGGATACTCAGCCCCAGCATTTT
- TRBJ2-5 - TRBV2 CASRQGNAQGTQYF TGTGCCAGCAGGCAGGGGAATGCCCAAGGGACCCAGTACTTC
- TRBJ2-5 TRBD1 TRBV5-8 CASSLQRTGKETQYF TGTGCCAGCAGTTTACAGAGGACAGGAAAAGAGACCCAGTACTTC
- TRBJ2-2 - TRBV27 CASSLHVTGTGELFF TGTGCCAGCAGTTTGCACGTGACGGGGACCGGGGAGCTGTTTTTT
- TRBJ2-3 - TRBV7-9 CASSRMPGPDTQYF TGTGCCAGCAGCCGTATGCCAGGGCCAGATACGCAGTATTTT
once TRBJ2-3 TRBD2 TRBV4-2 CASSQDQTSGGSTDTQYF TGTGCCAGCAGCCAAGATCAGACTAGCGGGGGTAGCACAGATACGCAGTATTTT
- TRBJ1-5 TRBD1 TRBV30 CAWSEGTASNQPQHF TGTGCCTGGAGTGAGGGGACAGCTAGCAATCAGCCCCAGCATTTT
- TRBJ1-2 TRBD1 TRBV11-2 CASSRDRGSYGYTF TGTGCCAGCAGCCGGGACAGGGGCTCCTATGGCTACACCTTC
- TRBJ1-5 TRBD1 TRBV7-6 CASSRGTAPNQPQHF TGTGCCAGCAGCCGGGGGACAGCTCCTAATCAGCCCCAGCATTTT
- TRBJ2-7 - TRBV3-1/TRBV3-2 CASSQEAHEQYF TGTGCCAGCAGCCAAGAAGCCCACGAGCAGTACTTC
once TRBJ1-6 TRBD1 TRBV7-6 CASSSRQGINNSPLHF TGTGCCAGCAGCTCCAGACAGGGTATAAATAATTCACCCCTCCACTTT
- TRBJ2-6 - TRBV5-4 CASSLGQTDSGANVLTF TGTGCCAGCAGCTTGGGACAGACTGACTCTGGGGCCAACGTCCTGACTTTC
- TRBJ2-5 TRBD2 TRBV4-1 CASSLRPGLEQETQYF TGCGCCAGCAGCCTCCGGCCGGGACTAGAGCAAGAGACCCAGTACTTC
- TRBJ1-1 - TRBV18 CASSGGQNTEAFF TGTGCCAGCTCAGGTGGGCAGAACACTGAAGCTTTCTTT
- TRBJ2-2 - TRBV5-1 CASSLQGSGELFF TGCGCCAGCAGCTTACAGGGCTCCGGGGAGCTGTTTTTT
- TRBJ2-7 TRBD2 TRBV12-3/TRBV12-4 CASSVAGGYEQYF TGTGCCAGCAGTGTAGCGGGAGGTTACGAGCAGTACTTC
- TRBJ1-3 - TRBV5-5 CASSLGASGNTIYF TGTGCCAGCAGCTTGGGGGCCTCTGGAAACACCATATATTTT
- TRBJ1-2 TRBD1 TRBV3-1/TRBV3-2 CASSFIPGQSYGYTF TGTGCCAGCAGCTTCATTCCGGGACAGAGCTATGGCTACACCTTC
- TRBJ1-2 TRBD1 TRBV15 CATSTDRGASYYGYTF TGTGCCACCAGCACGGACAGGGGAGCTTCGTACTATGGCTACACCTTC
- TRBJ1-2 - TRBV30 CAWKGSEGKYGYTF TGTGCCTGGAAGGGGTCGGAGGGAAAGTATGGCTACACCTTC
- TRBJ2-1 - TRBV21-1 CASSVDRGPGNEQFF TGTGCCAGCAGTGTGGACAGGGGGCCGGGCAATGAGCAGTTCTTC
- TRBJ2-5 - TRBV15 CATNSGVGETQYF TGTGCCACTAATTCAGGGGTTGGGGAGACCCAGTACTTC
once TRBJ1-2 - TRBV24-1 CATSDPFRSNYGYTF TGTGCCACCAGTGATCCCTTTCGGTCGAACTATGGCTACACCTTC
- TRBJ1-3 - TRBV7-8 CASSPQGGGNTIYF TGTGCCAGCAGCCCCCAGGGTGGCGGAAACACCATATATTTT
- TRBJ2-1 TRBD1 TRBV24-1 CATQGVTYNEQFF TGTGCCACCCAGGGGGTAACCTACAATGAGCAGTTCTTC
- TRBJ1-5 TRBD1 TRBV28 CASRTGVLQPQHF TGTGCCAGCAGAACAGGGGTATTGCAGCCCCAGCATTTT
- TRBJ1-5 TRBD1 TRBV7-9 CASSRGTGNANQPQHF TGTGCCAGCAGCAGGGGGACAGGGAACGCCAATCAGCCCCAGCATTTT
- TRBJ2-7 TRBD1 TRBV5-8 CASSPWTGKAGRAYEQYF TGTGCCAGCAGCCCCTGGACAGGGAAGGCGGGTAGAGCCTACGAGCAGTACTTC
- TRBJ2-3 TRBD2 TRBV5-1 CASSFPTSGGAGDTQYF TGCGCCAGCAGCTTCCCGACTAGCGGGGGGGCCGGAGATACGCAGTATTTT
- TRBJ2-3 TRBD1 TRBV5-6 CASSRAGTGRVDTQYF TGTGCCAGCAGCAGGGCCGGGACAGGGAGGGTGGATACGCAGTATTTT
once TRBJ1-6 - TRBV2 CASSPGFNSPLHF TGTGCCAGCAGTCCGGGTTTCAATTCACCCCTCCACTTT
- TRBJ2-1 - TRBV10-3 CAISESGDTGMQFF TGTGCCATCAGTGAGTCAGGAGACACGGGGATGCAGTTCTTC
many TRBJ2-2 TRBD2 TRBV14 CASSQATGLAGELFF TGTGCCAGCAGCCAAGCAACGGGACTAGCCGGGGAGCTGTTTTTT
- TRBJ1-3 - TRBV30 CAWSVRLLSLSGNTIYF TGTGCCTGGAGTGTACGTTTACTTTCCCTCTCTGGAAACACCATATATTTT
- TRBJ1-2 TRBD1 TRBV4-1 CASSHDRGSYGYTF TGCGCCAGCAGCCACGACAGGGGGAGCTATGGCTACACCTTC
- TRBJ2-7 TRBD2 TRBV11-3 CASSLERTGLAGASGTSYEQYF TGTGCCAGCAGCTTAGAACGGACAGGACTAGCGGGAGCCTCCGGTACCTCCTACGAGCAGTACTTC
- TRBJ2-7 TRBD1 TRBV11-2 CASSSPGQVMWEQYF TGTGCCAGCAGCTCGCCGGGACAGGTGATGTGGGAGCAGTACTTC
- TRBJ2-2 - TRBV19 CASSKTITGELFF TGTGCCAGTAGTAAGACTATCACCGGGGAGCTGTTTTTT
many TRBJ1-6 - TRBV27 CASSLTLQGSSYNSPLHF TGTGCCAGCAGTTTAACTCTCCAGGGGAGCTCCTATAATTCACCCCTCCACTTT
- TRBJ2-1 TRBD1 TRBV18 CASSPQGTDSYNEQFF TGTGCCAGCTCACCACAGGGGACAGACTCCTACAATGAGCAGTTCTTC
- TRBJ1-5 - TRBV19 CASVLAYSNQPQHF TGTGCCAGTGTACTCGCTTATAGCAATCAGCCCCAGCATTTT
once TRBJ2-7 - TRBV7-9 CASSDSYEQYF TGTGCCAGTTCAGACTCCTACGAGCAGTACTTC
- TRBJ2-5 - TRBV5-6 CASSSRQFAAQYF TGTGCCAGCAGCTCCCGACAGTTCGCTGCCCAGTACTTC
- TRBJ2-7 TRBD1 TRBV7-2 CASSFIGTGSYEQYF TGTGCCAGCAGTTTTATCGGGACAGGATCCTACGAGCAGTACTTC
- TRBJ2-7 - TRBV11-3 CASSLGQYEQYF TGTGCCAGCAGCTTAGGACAGTACGAGCAGTACTTC